Included here is one TCR beta chain sequence, with context. Antigen specificity is unknown. The authors reverse transcribed all of the isolated RNA, so sequencing captured expressed TCRB transcripts. Method: immunoSEQ multiplex PCR; TCRdb's copy keeps in-frame clones and lacks some. The table has approximately 38,000 clones, about half seen once. The CDR3 sequence is 14 residues long. V was cut by 0 bases and J by 6 bases, with 11 bases left in between. The germline gives CDR1 LGHNA, CDR2 YNFKEQ. This entry belongs to a study of beta chain features in type 1 diabetes. Overall study results and limits: The similarity of naive, central memory and Treg TCRB repertoires appeared greater among patients than among healthy donors. Researchers report that Type 1 diabetes patients had moderately but significantly shorter TCRB CDR3s across all four CD4+ subsets.

The receptor was derived from a young woman in good health. This sequence joins TRBV4-2 and TRBJ1-2; D uncertain. Sequencing was performed on central memory CD4+ T cells from blood. CDR3 DNA sequence: TGTGCCAGCAGCCAAGATCGCGTCGTACATGGCTACACCTTC. Translating gives CASSQDRVVHGYTF.